The present TCR beta chain was sequenced within a study of blood T cell repertoires in COVID-19. The data were produced by immunoSEQ multiplex PCR, yet TCRdb's version contains in-frame clones alone and is incomplete. Of tens of thousands of clones in the sample, around 82% were seen once. Trimming stripped 5 bases from V and 8 bases from J, with 12 bases between. This CDR3 contains 13 residues. The clonotype comes from a human donor in a cohort sampled during active COVID-19. The sequenced sample was peripheral blood. This rearrangement joins TRBV12-3 or TRBV12-4 to TRBJ2-2; tentative D call: TRBD2 (5 bases). The CDR3 sequence is CASSPSREGELFF. In DNA form, the CDR3 reads TGTGCCAGCAGTCCTAGCCGGGAAGGGGAGCTGTTTTTT.